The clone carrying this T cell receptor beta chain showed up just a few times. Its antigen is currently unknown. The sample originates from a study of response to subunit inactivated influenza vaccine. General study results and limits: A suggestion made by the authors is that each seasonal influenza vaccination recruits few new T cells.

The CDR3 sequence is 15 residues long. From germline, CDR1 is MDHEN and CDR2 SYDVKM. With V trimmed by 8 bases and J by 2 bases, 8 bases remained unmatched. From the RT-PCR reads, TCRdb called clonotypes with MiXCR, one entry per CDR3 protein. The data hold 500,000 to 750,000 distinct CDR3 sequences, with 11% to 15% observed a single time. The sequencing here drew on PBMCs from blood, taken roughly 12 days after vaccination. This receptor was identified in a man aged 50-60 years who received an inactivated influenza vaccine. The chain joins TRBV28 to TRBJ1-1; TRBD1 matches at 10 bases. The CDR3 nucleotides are TGTGCCAGCCGGGTCGGGACAGGGGTTAACACTGAAGCTTTCTTT. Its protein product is CASRVGTGVNTEAFF.